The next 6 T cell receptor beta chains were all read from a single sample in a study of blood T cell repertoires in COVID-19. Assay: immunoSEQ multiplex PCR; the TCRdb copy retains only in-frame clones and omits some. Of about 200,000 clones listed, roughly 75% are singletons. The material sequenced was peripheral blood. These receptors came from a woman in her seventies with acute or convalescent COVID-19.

This chain's CDR3 is CASSLSPGLVTEAFF. CDR3 bases: TGTGCCAGCAGCTTATCTCCAGGGCTAGTCACTGAAGCTTTCTTT. The V gene is TRBV7-6, the J gene TRBJ1-1, with D perhaps matching TRBD1 (5 bases). The CDR3 is 15 residues long. CDR1 and CDR2 from the germline V gene are SGHVS and FNYEAQ. V lost 2 bases, J lost 4 bases, and 14 bases lay in between. The full variable domain, with the rest looked up from reference TRBV7-6 and TRBJ1-1, is GAGVSQSPRYKVTKRGQDVALRCDPISGHVSLYWYRQALGQGPEFLTYFNYEAQQDKSGLPNDRFSAERPEGSISTLTIQRTEQRDSAMYRCASSLSPGLVTEAFFGQGTRLTVV.

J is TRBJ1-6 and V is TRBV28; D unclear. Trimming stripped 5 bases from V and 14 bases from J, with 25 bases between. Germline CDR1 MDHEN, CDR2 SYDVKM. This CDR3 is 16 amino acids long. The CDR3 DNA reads TGTGCCAGCAGTCCCAGCTTTGTCAGGCGCTCAACATCCCTCCACTTT. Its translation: CASSPSFVRRSTSLHF.

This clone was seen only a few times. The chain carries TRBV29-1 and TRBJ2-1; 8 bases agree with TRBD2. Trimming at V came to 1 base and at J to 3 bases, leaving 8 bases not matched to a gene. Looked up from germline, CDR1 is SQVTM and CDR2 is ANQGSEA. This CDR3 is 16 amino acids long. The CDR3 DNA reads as TGCAGCGTTGAAGTGTACGGGAGGGCCGTCTACAATGAGCAGTTCTTC. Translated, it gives CSVEVYGRAVYNEQFF.

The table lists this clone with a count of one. The CDR3 here is CASSYSNSGNQPQHF. In DNA, the CDR3 is TGTGCCAGCAGTTACTCGAACTCGGGAAATCAGCCCCAGCATTTT. The J gene is TRBJ1-5, the V gene TRBV6-6; D unresolved. V was clipped by 0 bases and J by 4 bases, with 10 bases between them. Germline-derived CDR1 and CDR2 are MNHNY and SVGAGI (reference sequence). CDR3 size: 15 residues.

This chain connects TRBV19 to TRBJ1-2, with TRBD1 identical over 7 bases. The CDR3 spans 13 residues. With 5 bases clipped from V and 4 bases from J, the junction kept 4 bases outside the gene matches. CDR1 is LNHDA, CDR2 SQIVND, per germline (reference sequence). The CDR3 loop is CASSAAGGYGYTF. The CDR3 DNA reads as TGTGCCAGTAGTGCCGCAGGGGGCTATGGCTACACCTTC.

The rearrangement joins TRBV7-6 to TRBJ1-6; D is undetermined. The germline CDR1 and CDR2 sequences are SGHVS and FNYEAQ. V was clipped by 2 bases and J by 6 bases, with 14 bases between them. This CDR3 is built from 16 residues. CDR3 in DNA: TGTGCCAGCAGCTTAAATCGTGGAGCCTCTAATTCACCCCTCCACTTT. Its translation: CASSLNRGASNSPLHF.